This T cell receptor (beta chain) was found in a study of tumor-infiltrating lymphocytes in primary liver carcinoma. The overall study: Recorded tumor stage was T1-T3 N0M0, with diameters of about 4.2 to 10 cm.

It was from around 20-30 mg of unsorted bulk tissue that RNA and DNA were co-extracted. The researchers produced TCR beta cDNA from roughly 500 ng total RNA with a constant-region primer. Slightly modified ARM-PCR served as the procedure for the TCR beta libraries. These libraries came from three rounds of nested multiplex PCR. The opening two PCR rounds, about 11 cycles each, paired TRBV1-TRBV30 forward primers with a C-beta reverse primer. Each CDR3 protein is one row after TCRdb ran MiXCR on the multiplex PCR reads. The repertoire holds about 100,000 distinct CDR3 sequences, less than 75% seen once, with around 30% in the top ten. The germline gives CDR1 MNHNS, CDR2 SASEGT. The CDR3 is 15 residues long.

The sample taken for sequencing was tumor-adjacent normal liver tissue. The TCR sequence derives from a man aged 40-49 years with primary liver carcinoma and hepatitis B virus infection. The V gene is TRBV6-1, the J gene TRBJ1-5, with D hard to call. The J call may be wrong; the DNA end is better matched by TRBJ2-3. The CDR3 coding sequence is TGTGCCGGCCGCCCGACATCGGATAGCAATCAGCCCCAGTATTTT. Translated: CAGRPTSDSNQPQYF.